This T cell receptor (beta chain) is drawn from a study of blood T cell repertoires in COVID-19 (dated by TCRdb to the early 2020s). Describing the broader study: The collaborator samples originated in the United States, Italy and Spain and spanned the acute and convalescent phases of COVID-19. The prospective study material was composed of cDNA or gDNA derived from T cells, B-cell-depleted T cells, or PBMCs. Deeply sampled blood TCRbeta repertoires from subjects exposed to, actively infected with, or recovered from COVID-19 were included in the dataset. The repertoires were made available in a free public database intended to serve as a resource for research on the immune response to SARS-CoV-2. Samples were obtained from the ongoing ImmuneRACE study (first 160 participants) and from over 1,000 subjects provided by 6 global collaborators. Nearly every sample came with metadata listing a de-identified subject ID, COVID-19 status, age in years and sex. Where HLA class I and class II types were available, the types were taken from metadata supplied by the sample provider, not from assay-based typing. Paper-wide results and their limitations: The amount of clinical and demographic metadata varied by source and participant and was provided uncurated.

Samples from volunteer blood donors who had recovered from COVID-19 were contributed by a second Seattle source. Whole blood was collected in K2EDTA tubes by collaborating institutions according to the institutions' own protocols. For TCRbeta analysis, collaborator samples were shipped as frozen whole blood, as isolated PBMCs, or as DNA extracted from either sample type. The V end gives up 1 base and the J end 5 bases, leaving 3 bases in the junction not matched to a gene. From cysteine to phenylalanine, the CDR3 is 15 amino acids long. Only the CDR3 DNA is retained, 45 bases long and in frame from the first base. The germline V gene supplies CDR1 SGHTA and CDR2 FQGTGA. TCRbeta CDR3 regions were amplified from genomic DNA using the immunoSEQ Assay, a bias-controlled multiplex PCR. The published analysis was carried out like this. The number of nucleated cells in each sample was estimated from the amplification of reference gene primers within the assay. Sequence reads were collapsed and filtered to measure the absolute abundance of every unique TCRbeta CDR3 rearrangement. Productive Simpson clonality was computed per sample as the square root of Simpson's diversity index over productive rearrangements. TCRdb took over this immuneACCESS table, retaining in-frame rearrangements with V and J assigned. Such tables are incomplete; in checked studies, under half of the missing clones stem from an unresolved V gene, and the remainder is unexplained. The D gene and trimming were derived from the DNA, and the V and J assignments and clone size from that table. A total of over 200,000 clones appear in this sample, roughly 90% of them only once. Roughly 3.9% of the sample rests with the top ten.

Concerning this clone itself: This receptor's antigen is unknown. Per-base qualities were not stored, and no clone one base away is much larger.

The chain was built from TRBV7-3 and TRBJ2-1; 9 bases in the middle match TRBD2. This TCR came from a man aged 55 to 70 who had recovered from COVID-19. Sequencing was performed on peripheral blood. The CDR3 region reads CASSLSGGAHNEQFF. The DNA reads TGTGCCAGCAGCTTAAGCGGGGGGGCCCACAATGAGCAGTTCTTC. The reference TRBV7-3 and TRBJ2-1 proteins fill in what lies around the CDR3, so the full variable domain reads GAGVSQTPSNKVTEKGKYVELRCDPISGHTALYWYRQSLGQGPEFLIYFQGTGAADDSGLPNDRFFAVRPEGSVSTLKIQRTERGDSAVYLCASSLSGGAHNEQFFGPGTRLTVL.